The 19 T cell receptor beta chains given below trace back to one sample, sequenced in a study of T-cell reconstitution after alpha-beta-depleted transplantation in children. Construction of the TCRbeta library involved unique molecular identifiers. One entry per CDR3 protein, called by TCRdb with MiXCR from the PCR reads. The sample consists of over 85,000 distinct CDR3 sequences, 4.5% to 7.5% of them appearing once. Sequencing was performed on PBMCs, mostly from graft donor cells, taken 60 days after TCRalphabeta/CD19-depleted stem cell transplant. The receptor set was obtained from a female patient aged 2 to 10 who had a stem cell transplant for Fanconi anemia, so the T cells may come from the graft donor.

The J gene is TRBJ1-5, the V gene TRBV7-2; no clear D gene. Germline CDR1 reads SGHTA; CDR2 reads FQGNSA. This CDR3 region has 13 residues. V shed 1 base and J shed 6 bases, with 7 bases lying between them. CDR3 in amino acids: CASSLVKGQPQHF. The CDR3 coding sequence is TGTGCCAGCAGCTTAGTGAAAGGTCAGCCCCAGCATTTT.

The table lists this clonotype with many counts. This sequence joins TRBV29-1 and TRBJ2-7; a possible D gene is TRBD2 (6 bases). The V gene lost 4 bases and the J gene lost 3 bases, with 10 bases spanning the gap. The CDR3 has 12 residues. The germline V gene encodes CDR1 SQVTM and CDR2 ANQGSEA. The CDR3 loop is CSVGLASYEQYF. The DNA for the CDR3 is TGCAGCGTTGGGCTAGCGAGCTACGAGCAGTACTTC.

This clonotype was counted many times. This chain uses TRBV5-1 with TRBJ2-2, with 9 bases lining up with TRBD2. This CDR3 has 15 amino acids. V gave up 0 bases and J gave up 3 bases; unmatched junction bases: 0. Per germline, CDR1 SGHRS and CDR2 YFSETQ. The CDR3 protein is CASSLASGDTGELFF. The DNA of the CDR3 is TGCGCCAGCAGCTTGGCTAGCGGGGACACCGGGGAGCTGTTTTTT.

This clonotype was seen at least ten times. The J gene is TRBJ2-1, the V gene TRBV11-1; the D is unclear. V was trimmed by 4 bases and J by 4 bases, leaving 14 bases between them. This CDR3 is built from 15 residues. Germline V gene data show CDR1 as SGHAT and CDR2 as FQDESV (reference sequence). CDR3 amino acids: CASSSTTHTYNEQFF. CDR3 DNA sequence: TGTGCCAGCAGCTCCACCACACACACATACAATGAGCAGTTCTTC. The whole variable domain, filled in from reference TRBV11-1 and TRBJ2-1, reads EAEVAQSPRYKITEKSQAVAFWCDPISGHATLYWYRQILGQGPELLVQFQDESVVDDSQLPKDRFSAERLKGVDSTLKIQPAELGDSAMYLCASSSTTHTYNEQFFGPGTRLTVL.

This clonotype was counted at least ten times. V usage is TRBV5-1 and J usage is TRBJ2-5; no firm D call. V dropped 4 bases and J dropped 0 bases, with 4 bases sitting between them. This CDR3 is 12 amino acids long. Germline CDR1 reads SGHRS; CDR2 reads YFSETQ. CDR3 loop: CASSQYQETQYF. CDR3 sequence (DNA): TGCGCCAGCAGCCAGTACCAAGAGACCCAGTACTTC.

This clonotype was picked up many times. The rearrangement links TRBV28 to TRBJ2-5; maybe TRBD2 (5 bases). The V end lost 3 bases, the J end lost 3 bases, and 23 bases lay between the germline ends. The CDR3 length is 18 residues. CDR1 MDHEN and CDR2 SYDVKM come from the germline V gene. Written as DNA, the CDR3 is TGTGCCAGCAGTTTCCCACGGGTTGATTGGGAGAGGGAAGAGACCCAGTACTTC. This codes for CASSFPRVDWEREETQYF.

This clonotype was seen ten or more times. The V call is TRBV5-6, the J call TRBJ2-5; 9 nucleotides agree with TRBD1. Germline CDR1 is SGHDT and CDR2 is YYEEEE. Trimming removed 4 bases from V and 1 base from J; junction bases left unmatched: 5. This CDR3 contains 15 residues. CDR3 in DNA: TGTGCCAGCAGCCCACTGGACAGGGGCCAAGAGACCCAGTACTTC. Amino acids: CASSPLDRGQETQYF.

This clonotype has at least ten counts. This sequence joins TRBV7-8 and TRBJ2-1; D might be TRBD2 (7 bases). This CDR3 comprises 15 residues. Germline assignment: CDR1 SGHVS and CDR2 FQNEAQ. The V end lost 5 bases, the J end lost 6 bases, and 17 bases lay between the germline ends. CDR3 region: CASSPVGGPVNEQFF. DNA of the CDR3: TGTGCCAGCAGCCCCGTGGGGGGGCCGGTCAATGAGCAGTTCTTC.

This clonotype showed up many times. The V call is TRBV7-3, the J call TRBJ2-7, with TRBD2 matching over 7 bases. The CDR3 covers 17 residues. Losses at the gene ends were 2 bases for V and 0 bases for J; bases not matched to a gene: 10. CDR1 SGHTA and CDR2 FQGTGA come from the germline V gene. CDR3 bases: TGTGCCAGCAGCTTAGGTTGGCGGGGGTCGAGCTCCTACGAGCAGTACTTC. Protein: CASSLGWRGSSSYEQYF.

CDR3 DNA: TGTGCCATCAGTGCCCGGGCGGGGACTTTCTACGAGCAGTACTTC. Translation gives CAISARAGTFYEQYF. This rearrangement joins TRBV10-3 to TRBJ2-7, with D maybe TRBD2 (6 bases). Per the germline V gene, CDR1 is ENHRY and CDR2 is SYGVKD. There are 15 residues in the CDR3. Trimming cost V 4 bases and J 3 bases, with 16 bases left between them.

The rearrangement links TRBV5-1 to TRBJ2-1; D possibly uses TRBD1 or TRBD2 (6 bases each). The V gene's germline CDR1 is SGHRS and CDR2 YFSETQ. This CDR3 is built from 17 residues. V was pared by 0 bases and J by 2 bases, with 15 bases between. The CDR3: CASSLGSGAPTYNEQFF. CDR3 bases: TGCGCCAGCAGCTTGGGTTCGGGGGCCCCAACCTACAATGAGCAGTTCTTC. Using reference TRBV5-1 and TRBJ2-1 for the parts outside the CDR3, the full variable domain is KAGVTQTPRYLIKTRGQQVTLSCSPISGHRSVSWYQQTPGQGLQFLFEYFSETQRNKGNFPGRFSGRQFSNSRSEMNVSTLELGDSALYLCASSLGSGAPTYNEQFFGPGTRLTVL.

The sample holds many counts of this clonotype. CDR3 in amino acids: CASSLGGQGAYEQYF. The CDR3 DNA reads TGTGCCAGCAGTTTAGGCGGACAGGGGGCCTACGAGCAGTACTTC. This chain links TRBV27 with TRBJ2-7; TRBD1 agrees at 10 bases. The CDR3 loop spans 15 amino acids. V lost 2 bases and J lost 2; bases outside the gene matches: 3. Germline V lookup: CDR1 MNHEY, CDR2 SMNVEV (reference sequence).

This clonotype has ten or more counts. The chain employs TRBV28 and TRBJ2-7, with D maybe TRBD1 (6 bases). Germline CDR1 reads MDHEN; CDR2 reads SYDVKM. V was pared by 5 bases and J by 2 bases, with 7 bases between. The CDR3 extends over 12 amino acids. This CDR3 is CASSPGAYEQYF. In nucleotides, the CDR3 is TGTGCCAGCAGTCCAGGGGCCTACGAGCAGTACTTC.

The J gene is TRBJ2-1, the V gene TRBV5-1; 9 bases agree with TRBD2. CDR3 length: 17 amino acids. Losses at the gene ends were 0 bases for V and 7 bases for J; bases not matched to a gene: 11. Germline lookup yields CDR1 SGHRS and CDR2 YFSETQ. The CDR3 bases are TGCGCCAGCAGCTTGGCCGAAATAGCGGGAGTTGAGAATGAGCAGTTCTTC. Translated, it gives CASSLAEIAGVENEQFF.

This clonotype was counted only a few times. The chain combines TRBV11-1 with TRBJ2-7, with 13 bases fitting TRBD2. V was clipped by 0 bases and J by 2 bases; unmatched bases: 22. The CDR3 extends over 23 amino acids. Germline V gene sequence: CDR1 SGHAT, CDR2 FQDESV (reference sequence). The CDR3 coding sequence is TGTGCCAGCAGCTTAGCAGCGCGACTAGCGGGGGGAATCCCTTTTGCGTCCCCCTACGAGCAGTACTTC. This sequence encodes CASSLAARLAGGIPFASPYEQYF.

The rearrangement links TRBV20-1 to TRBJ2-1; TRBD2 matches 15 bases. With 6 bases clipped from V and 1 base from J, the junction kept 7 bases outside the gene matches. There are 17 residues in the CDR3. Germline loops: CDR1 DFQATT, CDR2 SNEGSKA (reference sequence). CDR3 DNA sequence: TGCAGTGCCTGGACTAGCGGGGGGGTATTATCCTACAATGAGCAGTTCTTC. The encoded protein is CSAWTSGGVLSYNEQFF.

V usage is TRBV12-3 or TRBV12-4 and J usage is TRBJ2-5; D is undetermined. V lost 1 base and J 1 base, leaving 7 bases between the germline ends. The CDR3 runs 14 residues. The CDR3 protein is CASSLGVAQETQYF. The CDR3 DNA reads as TGTGCCAGCAGTTTAGGGGTCGCCCAAGAGACCCAGTACTTC.

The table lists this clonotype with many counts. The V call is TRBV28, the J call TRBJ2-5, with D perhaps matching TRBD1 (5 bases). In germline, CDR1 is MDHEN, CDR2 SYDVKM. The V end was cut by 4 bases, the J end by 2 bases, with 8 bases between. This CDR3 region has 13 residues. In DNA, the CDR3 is TGTGCCAGCAGTTGGGCAGGGCAAGAGACCCAGTACTTC. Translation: CASSWAGQETQYF.

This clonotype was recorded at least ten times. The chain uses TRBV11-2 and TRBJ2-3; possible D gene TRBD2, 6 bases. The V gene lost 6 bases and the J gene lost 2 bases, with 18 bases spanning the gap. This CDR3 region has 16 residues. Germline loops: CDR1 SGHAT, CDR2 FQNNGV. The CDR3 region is CASSFTYRDSTDTQYF. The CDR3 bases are TGTGCCAGCAGTTTTACATATCGGGACTCCACAGATACGCAGTATTTT.